Detailed here is one T cell receptor (beta chain). This clone was recorded only once. Its antigen is unknown. Base qualities were left out, and no much larger clone turns up one base away. These data are taken from a study of T cell responses to AZD1222 COVID-19 vaccine (dated by TCRdb to the early 2020s). Study-level background: TCR sequencing was performed for approximately 240 trial participants, of whom roughly 200 were given two doses of AZD1222 and approximately 25 were given two doses of MenACWY control vaccine. Trial participants were enrolled by age into 18-55, 56-69 and 70-plus year subgroups, with around 150, 28 and 57 TCR-sequenced participants respectively.

The sample's time point label, in plain terms: about 28 days (+/-7) after the second vaccine dose. AZD1222 recipients with second doses at about 4 weeks or about 12 weeks were pooled, because spike-specific TCR depth and breadth did not differ between schedules. The vaccinee samples were drawn from two UK trials, COV001 and COV002, one of which was a single-blind randomized controlled phase 2/3 trial testing AZD1222 (ChAdOx1 nCoV-19) in healthy adults. For TCRbeta chain sequencing, PBMC samples were collected from trial participants at day 0 and at day 28 after the second dose. On the study overall, not on this receptor specifically: Nearly half of unique spike-specific TCRs reportedly recognized epitopes outside regions mutated in the B.1.351 and B.1.1.7 variants. The 56-69-year group was small, and its depth increase did not reach significance, likely because of low power. Vaccine-associated CD4 TCRs spanned the whole spike protein, with dominant responses in regions 160-218 and 743-854. After two AZD1222 doses, spike-specific TCR breadth and depth were significantly higher than at day 0 and than in MenACWY recipients. Because no day 14 peak-response samples were available, the repertoires could be characterized only after the peak T cell response. Participants were mostly white British, with more females than males. The authors suggested clonal diversity may have been underestimated. Conclusions about previously exposed vaccinees were limited because only a handful of AZD1222 recipients were SARS-CoV-2 seropositive at baseline.

The CDR3 regions of human TCRbeta chains were analyzed by immunosequencing. The study's processing was this. Repertoire TCRs were matched against a reference library of SARS-CoV-2-specific TCRs generated with the MIRA antigen-specificity platform. Breadth meant the fraction of unique TCRs that were SARS-CoV-2-associated, whereas depth meant the fraction of total T cells that were SARS-CoV-2-associated. Using the MIRA data, each spike-specific TCR was assigned both to the spike region to which the TCR was reactive and to a CD4 or CD8 class. Log10-transformed breadth and depth values were compared by one-way ANOVA with Sidak's multiple comparisons tests. Sourced from immuneACCESS, this table was stored by TCRdb with only in-frame sequences that have V and J called. A share of the clones is absent; for the studies checked, an unresolved V gene accounts for under half, and the remainder has no known explanation. The DNA gave D and trimming, while V, J and clone size come from that table. The sample profile shows some 180,000 clones; about nine tenths of them were found once. The ten largest clones take up approximately 1.7% of the sample.

For this chain, trimming is 3 bases at the V end and 2 bases at the J end, and the number of junction bases without a gene match is 4. In the germline V gene, CDR1 corresponds to SGHRS and CDR2 to YFSETQ. The CDR3 measures 15 amino acids from cysteine to phenylalanine. Only CDR3 DNA is held: 45 bases, read in frame from base 1. Here the sequenced sample was peripheral blood, taken 28 days after the second AZD1222 dose. Rearrangement joined TRBV5-1 to TRBJ2-1; 8 of the junction bases match TRBD1. This receptor was identified in an adult who received the AZD1222 COVID-19 vaccine. The CDR3 protein is CASSSQGATYNEQFF. DNA sequence: TGCGCCAGCAGCTCTCAGGGGGCTACCTACAATGAGCAGTTCTTC.